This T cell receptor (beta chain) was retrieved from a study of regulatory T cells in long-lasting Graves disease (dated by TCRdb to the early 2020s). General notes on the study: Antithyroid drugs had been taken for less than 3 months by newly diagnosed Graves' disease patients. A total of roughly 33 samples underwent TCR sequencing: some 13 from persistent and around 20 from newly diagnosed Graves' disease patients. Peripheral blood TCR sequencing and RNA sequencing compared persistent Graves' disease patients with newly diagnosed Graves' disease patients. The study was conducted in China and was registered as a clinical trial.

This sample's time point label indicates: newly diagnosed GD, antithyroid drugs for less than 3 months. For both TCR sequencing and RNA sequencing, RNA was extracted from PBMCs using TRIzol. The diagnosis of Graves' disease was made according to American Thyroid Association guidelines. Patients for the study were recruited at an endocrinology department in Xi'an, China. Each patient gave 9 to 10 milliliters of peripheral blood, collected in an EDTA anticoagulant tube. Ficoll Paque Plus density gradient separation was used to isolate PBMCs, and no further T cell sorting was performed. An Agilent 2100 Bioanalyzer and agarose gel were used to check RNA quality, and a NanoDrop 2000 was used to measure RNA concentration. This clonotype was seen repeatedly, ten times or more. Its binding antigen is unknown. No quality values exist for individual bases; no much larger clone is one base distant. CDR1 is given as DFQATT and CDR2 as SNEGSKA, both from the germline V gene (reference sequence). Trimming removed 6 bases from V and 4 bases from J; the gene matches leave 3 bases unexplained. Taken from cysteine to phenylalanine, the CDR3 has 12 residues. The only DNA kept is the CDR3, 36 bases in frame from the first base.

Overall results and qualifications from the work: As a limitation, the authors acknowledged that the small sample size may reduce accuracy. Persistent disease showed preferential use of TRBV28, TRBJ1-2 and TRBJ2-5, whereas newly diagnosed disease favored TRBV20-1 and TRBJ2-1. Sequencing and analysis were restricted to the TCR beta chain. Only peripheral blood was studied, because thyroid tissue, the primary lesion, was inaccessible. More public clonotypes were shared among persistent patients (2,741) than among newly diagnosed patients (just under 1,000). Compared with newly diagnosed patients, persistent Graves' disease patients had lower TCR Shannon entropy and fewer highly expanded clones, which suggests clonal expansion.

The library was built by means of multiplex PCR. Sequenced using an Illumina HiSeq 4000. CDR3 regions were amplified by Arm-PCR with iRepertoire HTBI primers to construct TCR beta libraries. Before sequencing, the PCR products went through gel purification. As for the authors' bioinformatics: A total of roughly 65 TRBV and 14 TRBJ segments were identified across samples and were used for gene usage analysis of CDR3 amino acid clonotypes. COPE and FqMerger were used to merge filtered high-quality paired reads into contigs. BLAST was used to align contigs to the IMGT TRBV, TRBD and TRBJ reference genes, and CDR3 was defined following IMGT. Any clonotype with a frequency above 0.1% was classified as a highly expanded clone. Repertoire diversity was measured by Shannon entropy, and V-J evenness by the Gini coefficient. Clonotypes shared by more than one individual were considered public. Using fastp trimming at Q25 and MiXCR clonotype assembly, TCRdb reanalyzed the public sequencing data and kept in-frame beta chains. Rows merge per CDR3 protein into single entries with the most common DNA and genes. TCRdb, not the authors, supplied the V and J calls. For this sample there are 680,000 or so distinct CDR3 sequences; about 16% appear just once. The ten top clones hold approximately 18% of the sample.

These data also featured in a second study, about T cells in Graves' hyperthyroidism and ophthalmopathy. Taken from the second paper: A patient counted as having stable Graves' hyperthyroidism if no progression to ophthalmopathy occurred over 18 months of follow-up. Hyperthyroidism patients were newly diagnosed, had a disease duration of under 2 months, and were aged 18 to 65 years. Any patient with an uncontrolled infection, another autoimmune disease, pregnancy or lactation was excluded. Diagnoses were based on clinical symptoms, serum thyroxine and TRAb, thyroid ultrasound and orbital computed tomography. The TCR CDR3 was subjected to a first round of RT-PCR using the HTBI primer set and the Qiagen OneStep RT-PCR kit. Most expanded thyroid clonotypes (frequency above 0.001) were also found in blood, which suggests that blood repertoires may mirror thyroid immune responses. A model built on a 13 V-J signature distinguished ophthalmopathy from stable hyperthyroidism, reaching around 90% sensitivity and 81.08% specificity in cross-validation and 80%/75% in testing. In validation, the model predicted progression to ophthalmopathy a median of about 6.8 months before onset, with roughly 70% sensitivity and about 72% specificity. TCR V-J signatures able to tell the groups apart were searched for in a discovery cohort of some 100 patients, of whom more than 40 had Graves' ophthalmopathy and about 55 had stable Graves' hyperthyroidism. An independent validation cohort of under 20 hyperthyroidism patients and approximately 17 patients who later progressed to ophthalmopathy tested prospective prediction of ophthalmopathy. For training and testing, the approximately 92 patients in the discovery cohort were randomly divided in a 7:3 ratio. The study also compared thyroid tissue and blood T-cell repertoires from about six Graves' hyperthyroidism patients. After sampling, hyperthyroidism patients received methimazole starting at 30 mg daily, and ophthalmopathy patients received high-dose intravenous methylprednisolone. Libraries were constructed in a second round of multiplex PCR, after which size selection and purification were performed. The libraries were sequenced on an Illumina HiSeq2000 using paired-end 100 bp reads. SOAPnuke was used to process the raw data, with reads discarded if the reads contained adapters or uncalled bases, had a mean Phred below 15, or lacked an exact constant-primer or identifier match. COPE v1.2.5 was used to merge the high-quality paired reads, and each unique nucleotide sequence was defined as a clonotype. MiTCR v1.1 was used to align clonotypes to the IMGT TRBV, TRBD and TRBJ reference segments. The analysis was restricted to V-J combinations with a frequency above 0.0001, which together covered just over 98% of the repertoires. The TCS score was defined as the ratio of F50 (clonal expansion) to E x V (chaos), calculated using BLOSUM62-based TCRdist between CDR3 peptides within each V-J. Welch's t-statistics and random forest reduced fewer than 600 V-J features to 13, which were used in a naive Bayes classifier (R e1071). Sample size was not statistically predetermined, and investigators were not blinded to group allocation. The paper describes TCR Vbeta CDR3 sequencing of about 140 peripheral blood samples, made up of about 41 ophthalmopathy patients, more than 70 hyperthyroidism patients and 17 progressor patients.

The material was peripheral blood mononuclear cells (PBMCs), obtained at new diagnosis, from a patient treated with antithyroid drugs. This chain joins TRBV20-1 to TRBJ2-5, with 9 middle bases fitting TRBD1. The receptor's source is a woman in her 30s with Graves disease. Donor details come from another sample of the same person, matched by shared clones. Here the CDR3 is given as CSARQGGETQYF. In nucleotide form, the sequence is TGCAGTGCCCGACAGGGGGGAGAGACCCAGTACTTC.